These 7 T cell receptor beta chains were sequenced from one sample in a study of cytomegalovirus exposure and HLA in healthy donors. PCR primers comprised 60 Vbeta and 13 Jbeta primers. Assay: immunoSEQ multiplex PCR; the TCRdb copy retains only in-frame clones and omits some. Among some 150,000 clones listed, approximately 77% were seen once. Sequenced input: PBMCs. The receptors stem from a man aged 25-45 years in good health and CMV-seropositive.

The chain joins TRBV7-7 to TRBJ2-2; maybe TRBD2 (5 bases). The ends were cut back, 1 base at V and 4 bases at J, with 10 bases in the middle. Germline values: CDR1 SSHAT, CDR2 FNYEAQ (reference sequence). This CDR3 has 15 amino acids. This CDR3 is CASSLGGFVTGELFF. The CDR3 DNA reads TGTGCCAGCAGCTTAGGAGGGTTCGTCACCGGGGAGCTGTTTTTT.

The genes are TRBV7-2 and TRBJ2-1, with a weak D call TRBD2 (6 bases). V lost 3 bases, J lost 9 bases, and 12 bases lay in between. CDR1 and CDR2 (germline): SGHTA, FQGNSA. The CDR3 sequence is 13 residues long. CDR3 sequence: CASSFWLASEQFF. As DNA, the CDR3 is TGTGCCAGCAGCTTTTGGCTAGCGAGTGAGCAGTTCTTC.

The gene calls are TRBV28 and TRBJ2-7, with TRBD2 matching over 8 bases. There are 14 residues in the CDR3. Per the germline V gene, CDR1 is MDHEN and CDR2 is SYDVKM. V lost 3 bases, J lost 6 bases, and 7 bases stayed unmatched. The CDR3 reads CASSFLGGGREQYF. The CDR3 DNA sequence: TGTGCCAGCAGTTTTCTCGGGGGGGGACGCGAGCAGTACTTC.

The J gene is TRBJ2-7, the V gene TRBV29-1; TRBD1 might be the D (6 bases). This CDR3 has 16 residues. CDR1 is SQVTM and CDR2 is ANQGSEA in the germline V gene. Between the trimmed V and J ends, which lost 1 base and 0 bases, there was a span of 16 bases. The CDR3 DNA reads as TGCAGCGTTGAAGGTTTCGGGACATCGAGCTCCTACGAGCAGTACTTC. Protein sequence: CSVEGFGTSSSYEQYF.

This sequence joins TRBV5-4 and TRBJ2-4, with TRBD1 as a possible D gene (5 bases). The length of the CDR3 is 12 residues. The germline V and J ends were trimmed by 9 bases and 5 bases, with 12 bases remaining between them. The germline gives CDR1 SGHNT, CDR2 YYREEE (reference sequence). The CDR3, as DNA: TGTGCCACGTGGGGCAGGGAAAACATTCAGTACTTC. Its translation is CATWGRENIQYF.

This clone has a handful of counts. The rearrangement uses TRBV30 and TRBJ2-7, with 9 bases that match TRBD1. Trimming cost V 6 bases and J 5 bases; bases outside gene matches: 5. This CDR3 comprises 12 residues. Germline V lookup: CDR1 GTSNPN, CDR2 SVGIG (reference sequence). Here the CDR3 reads CACNRGQDEQYF. In DNA form, the CDR3 reads TGTGCCTGTAACAGGGGGCAAGACGAGCAGTACTTC.

The chain employs TRBV6-6 and TRBJ2-4; D is uncertain. Trimming removed 8 bases at V and 2 bases at J, with 13 bases between. CDR3 length: 14 amino acids. Germline-derived CDR1 and CDR2 are MNHNY and SVGAGI (reference sequence). The CDR3 sequence is CASSKRSTKNIQYF. The CDR3 DNA follows: TGTGCCAGCTCGAAGCGTTCTACCAAAAACATTCAGTACTTC.